This paragraph covers one T cell receptor (beta chain) sequence. This clonotype appeared a few times. Its cognate antigen has yet to be identified. Base qualities are missing; no much larger clone stands one base away. This record belongs to a study of T cell repertoires in cytomegalovirus infection (dated by TCRdb to about 2019). The study in broad terms: Donor HLA type was relevant to the analysis, as public TCR beta signatures indicated carriage of CMV infection together with the matching HLA type.

CDR1 and CDR2 were assigned from the germline V gene (reference sequence) as LNHNV and YYDKDF. The CDR3 spans 18 residues, from the cysteine through the phenylalanine. Kept here is only the CDR3 DNA, which spans 54 bases and is read in frame from base 1. The germline V and J ends show losses of 3 bases and 2 bases respectively, and no gene match explains 9 bases of the junction. Sequenced using an Illumina HiSeq 1500. The public reads were quality trimmed at Q25 with fastp and then assembled into clones with MiXCR by TCRdb, keeping productive beta chains. Entries are consolidated by CDR3 protein sequence, retaining the most common genes and DNA. Across this sample there are 450,000 to 550,000 distinct CDR3 sequences, with 16% seen only once. 20% to 30% of the sample is in the top ten clones. Overall study results and their limits: The ex vivo response was dominated by HLA-C-restricted CMV-specific TCR beta clonotypes, which also provided the single most frequent clonotype in two of eight donors. Cumulative frequency of public TCR beta family members discriminated carriers of CMV infection plus the relevant HLA type in this cohort and an independent roughly 330-donor cohort.

The clonotype originates from a human donor in good health (CMV status not recorded). Some clones in this sample may be carry-over from other donors' samples. The chain uses TRBV15 and TRBJ2-4, with 11 central nucleotides matching TRBD2. The source material was CD8+ T cells from PBMCs. The DNA reads TGTGCCACCAGCAGGCCACTAGCGGGGGTGGGGTCCAAAAACATTCAGTACTTC. Its translation reads: CATSRPLAGVGSKNIQYF.